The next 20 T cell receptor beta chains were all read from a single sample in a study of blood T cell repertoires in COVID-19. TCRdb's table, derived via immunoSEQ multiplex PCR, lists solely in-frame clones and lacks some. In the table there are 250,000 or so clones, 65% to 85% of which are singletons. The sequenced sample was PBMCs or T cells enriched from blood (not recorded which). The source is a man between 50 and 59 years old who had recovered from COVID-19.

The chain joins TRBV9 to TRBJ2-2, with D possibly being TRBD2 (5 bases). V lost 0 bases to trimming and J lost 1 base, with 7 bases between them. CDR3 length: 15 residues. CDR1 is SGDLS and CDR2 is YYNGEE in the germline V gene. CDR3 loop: CASSVDGMNTGELFF. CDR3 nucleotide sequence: TGTGCCAGCAGCGTAGACGGGATGAACACCGGGGAGCTGTTTTTT.

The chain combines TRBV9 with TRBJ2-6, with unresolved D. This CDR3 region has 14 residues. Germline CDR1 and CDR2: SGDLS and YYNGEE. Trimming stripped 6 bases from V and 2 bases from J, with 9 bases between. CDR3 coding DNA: TGTGCCAGCACTATAAAACCTGGGGCCAACGTCCTGACTTTC. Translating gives CASTIKPGANVLTF. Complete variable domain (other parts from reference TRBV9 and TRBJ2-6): DSGVTQTPKHLITATGQRVTLRCSPRSGDLSVYWYQQSLDQGLQFLIQYYNGEERAKGNILERFSAQQFPDLHSELNLSSLELGDSALYFCASTIKPGANVLTFGAGSRLTVL.

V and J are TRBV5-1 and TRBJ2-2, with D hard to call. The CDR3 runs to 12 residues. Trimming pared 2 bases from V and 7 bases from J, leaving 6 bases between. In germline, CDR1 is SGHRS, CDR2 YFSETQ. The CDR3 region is CASSFTNGELFF. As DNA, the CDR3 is TGCGCCAGCAGCTTCACTAACGGGGAGCTGTTTTTT.

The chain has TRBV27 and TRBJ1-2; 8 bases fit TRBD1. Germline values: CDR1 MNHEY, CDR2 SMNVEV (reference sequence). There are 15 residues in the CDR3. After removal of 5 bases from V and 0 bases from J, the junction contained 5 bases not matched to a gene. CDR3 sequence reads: CASSAGTGANYGYTF. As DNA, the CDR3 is TGTGCCAGCAGTGCCGGGACAGGAGCTAACTATGGCTACACCTTC.

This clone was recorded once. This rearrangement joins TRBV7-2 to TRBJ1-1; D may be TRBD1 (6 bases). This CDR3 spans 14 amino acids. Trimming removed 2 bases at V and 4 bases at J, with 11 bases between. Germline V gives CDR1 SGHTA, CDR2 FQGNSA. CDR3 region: CASSLTGPTTEAFF. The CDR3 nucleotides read TGTGCCAGCAGCTTAACAGGGCCCACCACTGAAGCTTTCTTT. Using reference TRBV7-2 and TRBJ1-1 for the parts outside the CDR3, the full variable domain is GAGVSQSPSNKVTEKGKDVELRCDPISGHTALYWYRQSLGQGLEFLIYFQGNSAPDKSGLPSDRFSAERTGGSVSTLTIQRTQQEDSAVYLCASSLTGPTTEAFFGQGTRLTVV.

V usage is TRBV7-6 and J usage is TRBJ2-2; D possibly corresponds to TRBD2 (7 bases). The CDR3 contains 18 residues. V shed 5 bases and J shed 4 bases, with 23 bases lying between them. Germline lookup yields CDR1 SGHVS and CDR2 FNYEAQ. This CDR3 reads CASSPQTRGGLGTGELFF. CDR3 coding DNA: TGTGCCAGCAGCCCCCAGACCAGGGGAGGGCTCGGCACCGGGGAGCTGTTTTTT.

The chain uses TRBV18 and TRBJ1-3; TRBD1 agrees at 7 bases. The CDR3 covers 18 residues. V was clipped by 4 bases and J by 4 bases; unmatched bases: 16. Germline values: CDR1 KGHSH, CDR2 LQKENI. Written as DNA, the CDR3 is TGTGCCAGCTCACTATCGACAGGGTTGGCTTCTTCGGGAAACACCATATATTTT. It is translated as CASSLSTGLASSGNTIYF.

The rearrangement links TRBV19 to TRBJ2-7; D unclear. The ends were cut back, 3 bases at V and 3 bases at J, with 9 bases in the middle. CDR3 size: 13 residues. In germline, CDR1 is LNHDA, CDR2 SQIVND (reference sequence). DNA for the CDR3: TGTGCCAGTAGTATCTCAGATTTCTACGAGCAGTACTTC. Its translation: CASSISDFYEQYF.

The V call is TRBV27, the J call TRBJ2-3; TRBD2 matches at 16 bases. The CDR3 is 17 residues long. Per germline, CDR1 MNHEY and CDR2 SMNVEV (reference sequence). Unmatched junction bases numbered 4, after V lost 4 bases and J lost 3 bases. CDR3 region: CASSSGLAGGPTDTQYF. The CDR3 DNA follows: TGTGCCAGCAGTTCGGGACTAGCGGGAGGGCCGACAGATACGCAGTATTTT.

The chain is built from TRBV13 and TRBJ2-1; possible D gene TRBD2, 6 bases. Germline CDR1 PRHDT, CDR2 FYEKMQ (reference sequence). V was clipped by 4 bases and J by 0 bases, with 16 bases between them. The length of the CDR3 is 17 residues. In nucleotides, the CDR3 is TGTGCCAGCAGCTGGGAGGCGGGCGGGCTCTCCTACAATGAGCAGTTCTTC. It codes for CASSWEAGGLSYNEQFF.

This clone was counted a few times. The CDR3 region is CASSTGQDPAAFF. The CDR3 DNA follows: TGTGCCAGCTCAACCGGACAGGACCCAGCAGCTTTCTTT. J is TRBJ1-1 and V is TRBV18; 7 nucleotides align to TRBD1. Looked up from germline, CDR1 is KGHSH and CDR2 is LQKENI. V lost 5 bases and J lost 10; bases outside the gene matches: 10. This CDR3 is built from 13 residues.

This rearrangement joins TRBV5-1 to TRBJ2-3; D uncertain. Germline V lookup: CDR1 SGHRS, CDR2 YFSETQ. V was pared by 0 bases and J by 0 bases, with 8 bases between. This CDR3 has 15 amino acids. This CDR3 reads CASSLAVVSTDTQYF. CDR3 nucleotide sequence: TGCGCCAGCAGCTTGGCGGTAGTGAGCACAGATACGCAGTATTTT.

As DNA, the CDR3 is TGTGCCAGCAGCTTAGGGACAGGGAGGGGAGAGACCCAGTACTTC. It codes for CASSLGTGRGETQYF. The J gene is TRBJ2-5, the V gene TRBV7-9; D perhaps matches TRBD1 (8 bases). From germline, CDR1 is SEHNR and CDR2 FQNEAQ (reference sequence). The V and J ends lost 1 base and 4 bases respectively, with 13 bases between them. The CDR3 consists of 15 residues.

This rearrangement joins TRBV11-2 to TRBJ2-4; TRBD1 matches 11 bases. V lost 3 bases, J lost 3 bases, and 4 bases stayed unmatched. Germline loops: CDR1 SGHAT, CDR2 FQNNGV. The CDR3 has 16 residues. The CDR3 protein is CASSFPGTGGKNIQYF. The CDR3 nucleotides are TGTGCCAGCAGCTTTCCCGGGACAGGGGGCAAAAACATTCAGTACTTC.

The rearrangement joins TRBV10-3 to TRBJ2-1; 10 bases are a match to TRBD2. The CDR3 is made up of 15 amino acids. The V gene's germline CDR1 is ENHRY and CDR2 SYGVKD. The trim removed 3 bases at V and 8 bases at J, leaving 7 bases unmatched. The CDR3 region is CAISDRSGGIHEQFF. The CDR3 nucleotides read TGTGCCATCAGTGATCGTAGCGGGGGGATTCATGAGCAGTTCTTC.

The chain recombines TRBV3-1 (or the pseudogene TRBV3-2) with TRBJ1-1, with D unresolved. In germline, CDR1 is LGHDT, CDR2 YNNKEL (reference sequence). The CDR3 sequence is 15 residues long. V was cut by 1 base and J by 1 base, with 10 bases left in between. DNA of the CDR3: TGTGCCAGCAGCCAAGGTTCCAGGTGGAACACTGAAGCTTTCTTT. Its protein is CASSQGSRWNTEAFF.

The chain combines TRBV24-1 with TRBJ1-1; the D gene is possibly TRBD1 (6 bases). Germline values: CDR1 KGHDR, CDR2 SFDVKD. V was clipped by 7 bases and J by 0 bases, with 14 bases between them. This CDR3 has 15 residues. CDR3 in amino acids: CATRAGGPLNTEAFF. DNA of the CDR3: TGTGCCACCAGGGCGGGGGGGCCTTTGAACACTGAAGCTTTCTTT.

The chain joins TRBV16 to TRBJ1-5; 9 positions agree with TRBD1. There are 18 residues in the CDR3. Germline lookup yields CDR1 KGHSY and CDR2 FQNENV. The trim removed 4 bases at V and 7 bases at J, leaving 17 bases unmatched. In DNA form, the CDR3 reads TGTGCCAGCAGCCCCCCAAGGTTGGGAACAGGGGGCCGGCAGCCCCAGCATTTT. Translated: CASSPPRLGTGGRQPQHF.

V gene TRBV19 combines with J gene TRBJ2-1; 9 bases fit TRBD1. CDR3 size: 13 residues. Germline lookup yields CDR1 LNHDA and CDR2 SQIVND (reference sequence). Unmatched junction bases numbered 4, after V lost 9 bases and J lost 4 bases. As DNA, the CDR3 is TGTGCCAGACCCGGGACAGGGTACAATGAGCAGTTCTTC. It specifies CARPGTGYNEQFF.

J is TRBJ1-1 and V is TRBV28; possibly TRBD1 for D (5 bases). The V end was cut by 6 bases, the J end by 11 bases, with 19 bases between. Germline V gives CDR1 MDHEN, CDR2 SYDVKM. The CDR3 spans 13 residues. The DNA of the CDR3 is TGTGCCAGCAGACTGGGGCTTTCAGGATTGGCTTTCTTT. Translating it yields CASRLGLSGLAFF.